This T cell receptor (beta chain) was sequenced in a study of cytomegalovirus exposure and HLA in healthy donors. PCR was performed using 60 Vbeta and 13 Jbeta primers. This table comes from immunoSEQ multiplex PCR, and its TCRdb copy is limited to in-frame clones, with some not included. The sample has about 210,000 clones, and its top ten clones hold around 0.95%. V gave up 2 bases and J gave up 14 bases, with 22 bases separating them. Germline V CDR1 and CDR2: MNHEY, SVGAGI. The CDR3 is made up of 16 amino acids. The sample taken for sequencing was PBMCs. The chain joins TRBV6-5 to TRBJ1-6; D is perhaps TRBD1 (6 bases). This clonotype was obtained from a woman younger than 45 in good health and CMV-seropositive. CDR3 sequence reads: CASSYGGAGPARALHF. The CDR3 nucleotides are TGTGCCAGCAGTTACGGGGGGGCAGGACCGGCCAGAGCCCTCCACTTT.